These T cell receptor beta chains were read from a single sample in a study of human T cells and chemical hapten exposure. Via MiXCR, TCRdb re-called the RACE reads, giving one row per CDR3 protein. The sample lists more than 100,000 distinct CDR3 sequences; about 11% were seen once. Source: whole blood, taken in connection with sensitization to the hapten diphenylcyclopropenone (DPC). The receptors were gathered from a woman in her 50s with alopecia areata. Some clones in this sample may be carry-over from other donors' samples. CDR3s include the opening cysteine and the closing phenylalanine or tryptophan. A D gene is named only where the DNA matches it firmly. Clone size is shown for a subset of rows, as once, few, many or a class of expanded clone.

j_call | v_call | d_call | clone_size | cdr3_nt | cdr3_aa
TRBJ2-1 | TRBV9 | TRBD1 | few | TGTGCCAGCAGCGACGATCGGGACAGTCACTACAATGAGCAGTTCTTC | CASSDDRDSHYNEQFF
TRBJ2-5 | TRBV12-3/TRBV12-4 | TRBD2 | few | TGTGCCAGCAGCCGAACTAGCGGGGGCTCACTTCAAGAGACCCAGTACTTC | CASSRTSGGSLQETQYF
TRBJ2-3 | TRBV6-4 | NA | few | TGTGCCAGCAGGGCCTCTGCGTGGACGCAAGATACGCAGTATTTT | CASRASAWTQDTQYF
TRBJ2-7 | TRBV6-5 | NA | NA | TGTGCCAGCAGTTACTCGGGACAAAACTCCTACGAGCAGTACTTC | CASSYSGQNSYEQYF
TRBJ1-2 | TRBV7-8 | NA | many | TGTGCCAGCATCCCAGAGGGACTCGAAGGCTACACCTTC | CASIPEGLEGYTF
TRBJ1-1 | TRBV1 | NA | NA | TGCACCAGCAGCCAAGACAGGGAGATCACTGAAGCTTTCTTT | CTSSQDREITEAFF
TRBJ1-6 | TRBV7-2 | NA | NA | TGTGCCAGCAGCTTAGTTACCCAGGGGACTTCACCCCTCAACTTT | CASSLVTQGTSPLNF
TRBJ1-1 | TRBV12-3/TRBV12-4 | TRBD1 | many | TGTGCCAGCAGTTCCCGACAGGGTGGTTTGACTGAAGCTTTCTTT | CASSSRQGGLTEAFF
TRBJ2-5 | TRBV7-7 | NA | many | TGTGCCAGCAGCTTAGGGAGCGGGCCAGAGACCCAGTACTTC | CASSLGSGPETQYF
TRBJ2-3 | TRBV27 | TRBD2 | NA | TGTGCCAGCAGTTTCATCCTAGCGGGAGGGCCCCTCACCACAGATACGCAGTATTTT | CASSFILAGGPLTTDTQYF
TRBJ2-1 | TRBV12-3/TRBV12-4 | TRBD2 | NA | TGTGCCAGCAGTTTGAGCGGGGGGGACTACAATGAGCAGTTCTTC | CASSLSGGDYNEQFF
TRBJ1-5 | TRBV18 | NA | once | TGTGCCAGCTCACCCCTCGCCCTAGGGGAAACAAGCAATCAGCCCCAGCATTTT | CASSPLALGETSNQPQHF
TRBJ2-1 | TRBV5-1 | NA | few | TGCGCCAGCAGCTTGGAGTATGAGCAGTTCTTC | CASSLEYEQFF
TRBJ2-7 | TRBV25-1 | NA | few | TGTGCCAGCAGTACTCTCTACGAGCAGTACTTC | CASSTLYEQYF
TRBJ2-1 | TRBV6-1 | NA | NA | TGTGCCAGCAGTGAAAGGGGAGGAGATGAGCAGTTCTTC | CASSERGGDEQFF
TRBJ2-1 | TRBV7-8 | NA | NA | TGTGCCAGCAGCCGGTCTGGGGGGAGCTCCTACAATGAGCAGTTCTTC | CASSRSGGSSYNEQFF
TRBJ1-1 | TRBV4-1 | NA | NA | TGCGCCAGCAGCCAAACCAGACGGAACACTGAAGCTTTCTTT | CASSQTRRNTEAFF
TRBJ1-3 | TRBV6-2/TRBV6-3 | NA | NA | TGTGCCAGCGCGGGACGCCTCCTAACATTCTCTGGAAACACCATATATTTT | CASAGRLLTFSGNTIYF
TRBJ2-7 | TRBV25-1 | TRBD1 | NA | TGTGCCAGCAGTGGCCCCGACAGGGACGAGCAGTACTTC | CASSGPDRDEQYF
TRBJ2-7 | TRBV18 | NA | NA | TGTGCCAAGGACAGACCCTACGAGCAGTACTTC | CAKDRPYEQYF
TRBJ1-6 | TRBV27 | NA | few | TGTGCCAGCAGTTTCGAGAGCTCCTATAATTCACCCCTCCACTTT | CASSFESSYNSPLHF
TRBJ2-7 | TRBV5-1 | TRBD2 | few | TGCGCCAGCAGCCCGGGACTAGCGGGGTCCGCCTACGAGCAGTACTTC | CASSPGLAGSAYEQYF
TRBJ1-1 | TRBV9 | NA | few | TGTGCCAGCAGCGTAGGGTTACACACTGAAGCTTTCTTT | CASSVGLHTEAFF
TRBJ1-2 | TRBV5-6 | TRBD1 | many | TGTGCCAGCAGCTTGAGACAGGGGGATGGCTACACCTTC | CASSLRQGDGYTF
TRBJ2-7 | TRBV29-1 | TRBD1 | NA | TGCAGCGGTGAAGGGACAGGGGTTGAGTACTTC | CSGEGTGVEYF
TRBJ2-3 | TRBV2 | NA | few | TGTGCCAGCAGTGAAGCGCGGAAGGTTAGGACAGATACGCAGTATTTT | CASSEARKVRTDTQYF
TRBJ2-1 | TRBV5-1 | TRBD1 | NA | TGCGCCAGCAGTACAGACAGGGCCTACAATGAGCAGTTCTTC | CASSTDRAYNEQFF
TRBJ2-7 | TRBV7-8 | NA | many | TGTGCCAGCAGCTCACCGGGACAAAGGGAGCAGTACTTC | CASSSPGQREQYF
TRBJ2-7 | TRBV12-3/TRBV12-4 | NA | many | TGTGCCAGCGGCACCGCGGGGTCCTACGAGCAGTACTTC | CASGTAGSYEQYF
TRBJ2-1 | TRBV7-9 | TRBD2 | NA | TGTGCCAGCAGTACGGGACTAGCGGGGGGAGAGCAGTTCTTC | CASSTGLAGGEQFF
TRBJ2-2 | TRBV11-1 | NA | many | TGTGCCAGCAGCTTACGGAACACCGGGGAGCTGTTTTTT | CASSLRNTGELFF
TRBJ1-5 | TRBV30 | TRBD1 | NA | TGTGCCTGGAGTCCAGGGGGGGATCAGCCCCAGCATTTT | CAWSPGGDQPQHF
TRBJ1-5 | TRBV20-1 | NA | many | TGCAGTGCTAGAGTTCGGGGGAGGGGTGGTCAGCCCCAGCATTTT | CSARVRGRGGQPQHF
TRBJ2-3 | TRBV10-3 | NA | NA | TGTGCCATCAGGATAGACCGCACAGATACGCAGTATTTT | CAIRIDRTDTQYF
TRBJ2-7 | TRBV2 | TRBD2 | NA | TGTGCCAGCGTTCAGCGGGGGAGGCCCTACGAGCAGTACTTC | CASVQRGRPYEQYF
TRBJ2-7 | TRBV7-2 | NA | many | TGTGCCAGCAGCTTACGGAAAGGACTGGATTCCTACGAGCAGTACTTC | CASSLRKGLDSYEQYF
TRBJ2-5 | TRBV7-8 | NA | NA | TGTGCCAGCAGCTTAATCGGGACACAAGAGACCCAGTACTTC | CASSLIGTQETQYF
TRBJ1-1 | TRBV4-1 | NA | few | TGCGCCAGCAGCCAAGATCCCGCTGAAGCTTTCTTT | CASSQDPAEAFF
TRBJ2-7 | TRBV6-6 | NA | few | TGTGCCAGCAGTTACCCAGGGGAGGCGGACTACGAGCAGTACTTC | CASSYPGEADYEQYF
TRBJ1-3 | TRBV28 | NA | many | TGTGCCAGCAGTTTAAGGGGGTCTGGAAACACCATATATTTT | CASSLRGSGNTIYF